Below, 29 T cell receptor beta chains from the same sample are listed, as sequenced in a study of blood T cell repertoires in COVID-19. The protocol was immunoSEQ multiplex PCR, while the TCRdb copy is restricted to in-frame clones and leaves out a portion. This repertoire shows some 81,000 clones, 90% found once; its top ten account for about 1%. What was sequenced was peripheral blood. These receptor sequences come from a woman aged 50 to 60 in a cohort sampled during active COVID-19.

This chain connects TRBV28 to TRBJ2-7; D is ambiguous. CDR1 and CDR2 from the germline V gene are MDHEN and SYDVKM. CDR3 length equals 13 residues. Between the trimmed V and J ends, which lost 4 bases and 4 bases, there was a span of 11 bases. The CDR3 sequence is CASSYPPSYEQYF. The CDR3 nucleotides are TGTGCCAGCAGTTACCCCCCTAGTTACGAGCAGTACTTC.

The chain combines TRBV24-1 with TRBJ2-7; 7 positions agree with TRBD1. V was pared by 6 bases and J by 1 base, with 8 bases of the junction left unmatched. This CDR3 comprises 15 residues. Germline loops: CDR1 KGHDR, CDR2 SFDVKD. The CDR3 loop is CATSSSGTESYEQYF. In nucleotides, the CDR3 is TGTGCCACCAGTTCTTCCGGGACAGAGTCCTACGAGCAGTACTTC.

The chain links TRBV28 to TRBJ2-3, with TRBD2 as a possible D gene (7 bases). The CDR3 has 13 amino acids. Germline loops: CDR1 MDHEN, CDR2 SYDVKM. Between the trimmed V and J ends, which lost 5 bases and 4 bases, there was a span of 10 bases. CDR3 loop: CASSPGGPDTQYF. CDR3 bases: TGTGCCAGCAGTCCCGGGGGGCCAGATACGCAGTATTTT.

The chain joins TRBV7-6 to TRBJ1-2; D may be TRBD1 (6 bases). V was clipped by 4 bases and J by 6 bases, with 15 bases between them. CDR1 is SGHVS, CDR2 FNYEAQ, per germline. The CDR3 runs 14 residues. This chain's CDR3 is CASSSRQGIHGYTF. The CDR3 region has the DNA TGTGCCAGCAGCTCCCGCCAGGGGATTCATGGCTACACCTTC. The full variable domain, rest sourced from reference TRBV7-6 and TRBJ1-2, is GAGVSQSPRYKVTKRGQDVALRCDPISGHVSLYWYRQALGQGPEFLTYFNYEAQQDKSGLPNDRFSAERPEGSISTLTIQRTEQRDSAMYRCASSSRQGIHGYTFGSGTRLTVV.

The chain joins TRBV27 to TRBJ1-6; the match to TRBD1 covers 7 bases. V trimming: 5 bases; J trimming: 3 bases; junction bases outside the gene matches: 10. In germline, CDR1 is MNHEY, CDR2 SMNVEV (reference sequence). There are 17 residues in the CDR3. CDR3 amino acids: CASSTTQGQNYNSPLHF. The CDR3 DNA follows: TGTGCCAGCAGTACTACCCAGGGACAGAACTATAATTCACCCCTCCACTTT.

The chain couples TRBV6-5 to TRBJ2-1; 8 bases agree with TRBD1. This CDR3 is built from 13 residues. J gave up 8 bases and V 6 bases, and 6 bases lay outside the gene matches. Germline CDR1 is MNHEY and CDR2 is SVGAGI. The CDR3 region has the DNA TGTGCCAGCAGACCCAGGACAGGGTATGAGCAGTTCTTC. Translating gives CASRPRTGYEQFF.

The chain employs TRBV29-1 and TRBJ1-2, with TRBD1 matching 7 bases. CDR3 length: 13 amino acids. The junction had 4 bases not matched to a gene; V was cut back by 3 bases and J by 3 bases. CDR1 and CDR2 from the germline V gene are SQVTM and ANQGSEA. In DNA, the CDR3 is TGCAGCGTTGAGGAGGGGGCGGACTATGGCTACACCTTC. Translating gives CSVEEGADYGYTF.

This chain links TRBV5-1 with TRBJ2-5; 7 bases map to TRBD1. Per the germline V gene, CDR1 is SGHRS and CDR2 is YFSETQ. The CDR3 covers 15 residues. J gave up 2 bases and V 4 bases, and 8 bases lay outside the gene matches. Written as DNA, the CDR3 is TGCGCCAGCAGCACTGGCCAGGGACAGCAAGAGACCCAGTACTTC. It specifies CASSTGQGQQETQYF.

DNA for the CDR3: TGCGCCAGTTTGAGCCGACCTGACACCTACAATGAGCAGTTCTTC. Encoded protein: CASLSRPDTYNEQFF. This chain links TRBV10-2 with TRBJ2-1; no reliable D call. The CDR3 extends over 15 amino acids. Per the germline V gene, CDR1 is WSHSY and CDR2 is SAAADI. Trimming removed 9 bases from V and 2 bases from J, with 17 bases in between.

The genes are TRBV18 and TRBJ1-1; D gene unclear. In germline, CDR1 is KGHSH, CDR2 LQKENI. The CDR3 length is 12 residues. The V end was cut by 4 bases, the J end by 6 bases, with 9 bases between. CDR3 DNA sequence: TGTGCCAGCTCACTATCAAGCTCTGAAGCTTTCTTT. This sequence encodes CASSLSSSEAFF.

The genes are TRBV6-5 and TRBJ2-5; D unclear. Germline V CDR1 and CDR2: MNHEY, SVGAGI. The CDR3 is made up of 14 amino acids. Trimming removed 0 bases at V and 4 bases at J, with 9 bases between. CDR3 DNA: TGTGCCAGCAGTTACTCATCCCTAAGAGAGACCCAGTACTTC. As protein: CASSYSSLRETQYF.

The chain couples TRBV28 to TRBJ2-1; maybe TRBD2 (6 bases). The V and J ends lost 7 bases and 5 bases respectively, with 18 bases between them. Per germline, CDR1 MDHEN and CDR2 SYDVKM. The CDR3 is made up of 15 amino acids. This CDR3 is CASTPAREVNNEQFF. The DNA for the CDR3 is TGTGCCAGCACCCCCGCGAGGGAGGTGAACAATGAGCAGTTCTTC.

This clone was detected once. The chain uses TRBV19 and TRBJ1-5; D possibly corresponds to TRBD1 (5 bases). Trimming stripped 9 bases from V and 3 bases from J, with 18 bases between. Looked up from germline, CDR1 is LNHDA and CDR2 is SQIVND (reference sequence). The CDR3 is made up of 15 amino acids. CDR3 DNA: TGTGCCAGGAAACAGGTTAGGGTTAACAATCAGCCCCAGCATTTT. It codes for CARKQVRVNNQPQHF.

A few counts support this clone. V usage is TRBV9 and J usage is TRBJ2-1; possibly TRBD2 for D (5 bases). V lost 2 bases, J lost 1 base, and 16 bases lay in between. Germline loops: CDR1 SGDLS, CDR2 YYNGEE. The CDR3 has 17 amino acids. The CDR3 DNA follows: TGTGCCAGCAGCGTGGGCGGGCCCGTAAATTCCTACAATGAGCAGTTCTTC. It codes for CASSVGGPVNSYNEQFF.

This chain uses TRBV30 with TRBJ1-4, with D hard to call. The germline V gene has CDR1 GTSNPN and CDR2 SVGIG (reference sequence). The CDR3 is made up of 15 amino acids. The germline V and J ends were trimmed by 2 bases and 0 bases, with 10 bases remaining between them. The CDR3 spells CAWSQGGATNEKLFF. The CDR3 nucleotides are TGTGCCTGGAGTCAAGGCGGGGCAACTAATGAAAAACTGTTTTTT.

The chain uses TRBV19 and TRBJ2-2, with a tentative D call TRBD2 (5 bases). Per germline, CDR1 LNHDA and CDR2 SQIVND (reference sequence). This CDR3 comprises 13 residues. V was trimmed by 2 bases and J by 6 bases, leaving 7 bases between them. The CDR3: CASSILAPGELFF. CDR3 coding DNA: TGTGCCAGTAGTATATTAGCGCCCGGGGAGCTGTTTTTT.

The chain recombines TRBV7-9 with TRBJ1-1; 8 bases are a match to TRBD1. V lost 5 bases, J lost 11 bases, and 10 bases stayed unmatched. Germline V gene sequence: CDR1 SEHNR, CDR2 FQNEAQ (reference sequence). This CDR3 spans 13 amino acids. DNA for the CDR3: TGTGCCAGCAGCCGAGGCACAGGGGGAGAGGCTTTCTTT. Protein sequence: CASSRGTGGEAFF. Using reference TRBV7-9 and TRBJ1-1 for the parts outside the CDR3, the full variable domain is DTGVSQNPRHKITKRGQNVTFRCDPISEHNRLYWYRQTLGQGPEFLTYFQNEAQLEKSRLLSDRFSAERPKGSFSTLEIQRTEQGDSAMYLCASSRGTGGEAFFGQGTRLTVV.

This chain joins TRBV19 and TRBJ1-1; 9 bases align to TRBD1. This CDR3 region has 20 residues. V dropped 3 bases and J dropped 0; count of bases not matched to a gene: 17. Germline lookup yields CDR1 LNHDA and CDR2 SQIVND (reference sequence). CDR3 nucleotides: TGTGCCAGTAGTATTAGGGCCACAGGGGGCCTTGGCCGGATGAACACTGAAGCTTTCTTT. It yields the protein CASSIRATGGLGRMNTEAFF.

The CDR3 bases are TGTGCCAGCAGTTACGAGGGCGGTACCTACAATGAGCAGTTCTTC. Protein: CASSYEGGTYNEQFF. The chain joins TRBV6-5 to TRBJ2-1, with TRBD2 as a possible D gene (5 bases). From germline, CDR1 is MNHEY and CDR2 SVGAGI. The CDR3 is made up of 15 amino acids. The V and J ends lost 2 bases and 2 bases respectively, with 10 bases between them.

The CDR3 DNA follows: TGCAGTGCTAGTCAAGGACAGGACACTGAAGCTTTCTTT. Protein product: CSASQGQDTEAFF. The rearrangement joins TRBV20-1 to TRBJ1-1, with TRBD1 matching 7 bases. There are 13 residues in the CDR3. The germline CDR1 and CDR2 sequences are DFQATT and SNEGSKA (reference sequence). V lost 3 bases, J lost 3 bases, and 4 bases stayed unmatched.

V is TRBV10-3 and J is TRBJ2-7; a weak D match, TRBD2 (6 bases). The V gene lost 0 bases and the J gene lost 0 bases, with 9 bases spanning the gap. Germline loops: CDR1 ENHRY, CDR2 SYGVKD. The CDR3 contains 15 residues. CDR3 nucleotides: TGTGCCATCAGTGAGTCGGAGGGGAGCTCCTACGAGCAGTACTTC. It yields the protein CAISESEGSSYEQYF.

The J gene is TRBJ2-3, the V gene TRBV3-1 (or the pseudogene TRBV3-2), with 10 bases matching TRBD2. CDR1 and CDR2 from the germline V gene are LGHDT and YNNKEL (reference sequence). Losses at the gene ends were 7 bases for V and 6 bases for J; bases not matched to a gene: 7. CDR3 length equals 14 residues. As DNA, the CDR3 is TGTGCCAGCAAGGGGCTAGCGGGAGAGGATACGCAGTATTTT. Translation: CASKGLAGEDTQYF.

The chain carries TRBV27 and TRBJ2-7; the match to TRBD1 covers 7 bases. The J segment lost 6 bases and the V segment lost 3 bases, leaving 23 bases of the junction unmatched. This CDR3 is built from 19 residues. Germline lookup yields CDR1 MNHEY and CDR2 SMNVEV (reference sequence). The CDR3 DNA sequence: TGTGCCAGCAGTTTCTTATCTTTCCGGGACAGTTACTTCACCGCCGAGCAGTACTTC. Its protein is CASSFLSFRDSYFTAEQYF.

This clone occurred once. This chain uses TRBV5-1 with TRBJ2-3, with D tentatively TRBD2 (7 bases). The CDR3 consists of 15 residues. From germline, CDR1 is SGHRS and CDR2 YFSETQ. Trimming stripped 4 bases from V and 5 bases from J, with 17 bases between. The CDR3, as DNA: TGCGCCAGCAGCGACCCACAGGGAGGGGGAGATACGCAGTATTTT. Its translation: CASSDPQGGGDTQYF.

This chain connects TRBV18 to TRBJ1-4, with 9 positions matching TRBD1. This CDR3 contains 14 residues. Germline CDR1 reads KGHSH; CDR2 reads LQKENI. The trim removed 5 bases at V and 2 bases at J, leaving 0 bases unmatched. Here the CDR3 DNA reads TGTGCCAGCTCAGACAGGGGGACTAATGAAAAACTGTTTTTT. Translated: CASSDRGTNEKLFF.

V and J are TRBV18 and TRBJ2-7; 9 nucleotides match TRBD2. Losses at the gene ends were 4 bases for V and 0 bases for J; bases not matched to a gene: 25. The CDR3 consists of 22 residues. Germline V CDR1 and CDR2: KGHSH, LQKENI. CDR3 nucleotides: TGTGCCAGCTCACTGCTAAGTAGCGGGAGCACCCCTGGGACGGATGGCTCCTACGAGCAGTACTTC. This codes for CASSLLSSGSTPGTDGSYEQYF.

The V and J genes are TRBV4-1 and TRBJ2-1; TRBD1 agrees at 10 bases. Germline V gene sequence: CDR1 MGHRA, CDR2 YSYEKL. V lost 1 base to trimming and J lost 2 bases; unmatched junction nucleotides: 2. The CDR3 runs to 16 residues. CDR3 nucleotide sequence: TGCGCCAGCAGCCAAGCTGGGACAGGGGCCTACAATGAGCAGTTCTTC. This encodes CASSQAGTGAYNEQFF.

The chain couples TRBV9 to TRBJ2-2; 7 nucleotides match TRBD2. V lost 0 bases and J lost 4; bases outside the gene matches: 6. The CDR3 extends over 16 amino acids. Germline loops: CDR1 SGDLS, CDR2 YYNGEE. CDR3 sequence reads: CASSVDGGSGTGELFF. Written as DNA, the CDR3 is TGTGCCAGCAGCGTAGATGGCGGGAGCGGCACCGGGGAGCTGTTTTTT.

CDR3 DNA: TGTGCCAGCAGTGAAGTACTAGCGTCCTCCTACGAGCAGTACTTC. Amino acids: CASSEVLASSYEQYF. The V gene is TRBV2, the J gene TRBJ2-7; 7 nucleotides align to TRBD2. This CDR3 contains 15 residues. Germline V lookup: CDR1 SNHLY, CDR2 FYNNEI. The V gene end was trimmed by 1 base and the J gene end by 0 bases; junction bases not matched to a gene: 3.